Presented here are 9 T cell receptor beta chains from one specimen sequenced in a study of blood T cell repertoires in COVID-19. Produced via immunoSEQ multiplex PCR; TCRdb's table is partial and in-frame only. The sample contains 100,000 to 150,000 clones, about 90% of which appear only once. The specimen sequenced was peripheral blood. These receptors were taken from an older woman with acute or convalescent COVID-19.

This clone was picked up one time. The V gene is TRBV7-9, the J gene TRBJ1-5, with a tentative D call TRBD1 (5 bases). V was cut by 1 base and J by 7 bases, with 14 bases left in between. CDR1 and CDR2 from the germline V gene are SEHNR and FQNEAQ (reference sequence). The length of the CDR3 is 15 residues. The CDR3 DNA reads TGTGCCAGCAGCTTAGAGGGTCAGAGACAGCAGCCCCAGCATTTT. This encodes CASSLEGQRQQPQHF. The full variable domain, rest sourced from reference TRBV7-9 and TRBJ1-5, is DTGVSQNPRHKITKRGQNVTFRCDPISEHNRLYWYRQTLGQGPEFLTYFQNEAQLEKSRLLSDRFSAERPKGSFSTLEIQRTEQGDSAMYLCASSLEGQRQQPQHFGDGTRLSIL.

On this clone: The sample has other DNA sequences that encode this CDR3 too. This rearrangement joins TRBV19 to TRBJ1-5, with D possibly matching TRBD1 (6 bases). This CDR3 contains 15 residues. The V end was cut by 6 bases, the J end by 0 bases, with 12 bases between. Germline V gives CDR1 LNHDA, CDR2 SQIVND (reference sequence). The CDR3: CASSPGQLSNQPQHF. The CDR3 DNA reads TGTGCCAGTAGCCCCGGACAGCTTAGCAATCAGCCCCAGCATTTT.

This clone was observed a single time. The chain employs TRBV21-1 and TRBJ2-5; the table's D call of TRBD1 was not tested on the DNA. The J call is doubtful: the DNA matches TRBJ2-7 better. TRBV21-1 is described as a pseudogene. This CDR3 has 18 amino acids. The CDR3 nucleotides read TGTGCCAGCAGCAAGGAGGGACAGCAAGGAGGTCCCATCTACGAGCAGTACTTC. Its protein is CASSKEGQQGGPIYEQYF.

As DNA, the CDR3 is TGTGCCAGCAGGGTGGGCCTCTATGGCTACACCTTC. Translating gives CASRVGLYGYTF. V gene TRBV2 combines with J gene TRBJ1-2; D ambiguous. Trimming left V 6 bases short and J 4 bases short, with 9 bases between. The length of the CDR3 is 12 residues. The germline CDR1 and CDR2 sequences are SNHLY and FYNNEI.

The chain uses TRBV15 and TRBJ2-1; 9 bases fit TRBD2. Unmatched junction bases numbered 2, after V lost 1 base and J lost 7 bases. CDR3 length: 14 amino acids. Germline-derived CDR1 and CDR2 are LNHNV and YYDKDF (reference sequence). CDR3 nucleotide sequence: TGTGCCACCAGCAGAGGGCTAGCGGGGAATGAGCAGTTCTTC. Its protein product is CATSRGLAGNEQFF.

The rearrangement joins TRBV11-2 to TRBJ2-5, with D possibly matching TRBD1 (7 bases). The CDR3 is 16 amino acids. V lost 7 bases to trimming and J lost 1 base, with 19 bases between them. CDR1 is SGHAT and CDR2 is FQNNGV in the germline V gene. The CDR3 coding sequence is TGTGCCAGCAATCAAGGCGGGACAGAGTTCCAAGAGACCCAGTACTTC. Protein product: CASNQGGTEFQETQYF.

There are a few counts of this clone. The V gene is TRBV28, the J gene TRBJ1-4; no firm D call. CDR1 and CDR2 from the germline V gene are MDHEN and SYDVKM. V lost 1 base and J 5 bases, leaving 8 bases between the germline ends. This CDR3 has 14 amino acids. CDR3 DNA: TGTGCCAGCAGTTTATCGGGGAGAAATGAAAAACTGTTTTTT. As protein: CASSLSGRNEKLFF. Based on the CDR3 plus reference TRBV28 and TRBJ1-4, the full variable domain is DVKVTQSSRYLVKRTGEKVFLECVQDMDHENMFWYRQDPGLGLRLIYFSYDVKMKEKGDIPEGYSVSREKKERFSLILESASTNQTSMYLCASSLSGRNEKLFFGSGTQLSVL.

The CDR3 DNA reads as TGTGCCAGCAGCCCCCCCGCGCAGAGGTACGAGCAGTACGTC. It is translated as CASSPPAQRYEQYV. V usage is TRBV7-9 and J usage is TRBJ2-7; D is unresolved. Per the germline V gene, CDR1 is SEHNR and CDR2 is FQNEAQ (reference sequence). Trimming left V 5 bases short and J 4 bases short, with 15 bases between. CDR3 size: 14 residues.

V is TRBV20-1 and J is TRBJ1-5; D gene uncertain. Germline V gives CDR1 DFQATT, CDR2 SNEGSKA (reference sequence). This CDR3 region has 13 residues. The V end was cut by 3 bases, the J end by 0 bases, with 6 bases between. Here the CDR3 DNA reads TGCAGTGCTAGTGGCGGTAGCAATCAGCCCCAGCATTTT. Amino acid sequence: CSASGGSNQPQHF.